This TCR beta chain was observed in a study of beta chain features in type 1 diabetes. Study-level findings and limits: TCRB repertoires of naive, central memory and Treg cells appeared more similar among patients than among healthy donors. TCRB CDR3s were moderately but significantly shorter in Type 1 diabetes patients in all four CD4+ subsets. Any role of HLA type in TCRB rearrangement remained unresolved here.

Investigators reverse transcribed all isolated RNA, so they sequenced expressed TCRB transcripts. TCRdb keeps only in-frame clones here, not all; method: immunoSEQ multiplex PCR. This table has 200,000 to 250,000 clones, roughly 30% appearing once. Points on this clone: Its antigen is still unknown.

Germline-derived CDR1 and CDR2 are SQVTM and ANQGSEA. This CDR3 region has 13 residues. J was trimmed by 7 bases and V by 8 bases; bases with no gene match: 10. The clonotype comes from a young man in good health. The sequenced sample was central memory CD4+ T cells from blood. V is TRBV29-1 and J is TRBJ2-2, with 7 positions matching TRBD2. CDR3 sequence (DNA): TGCAGCTCTGAAGGCCAGCGGGACGGGGAGCTGTTTTTT. The encoded protein is CSSEGQRDGELFF.